This is a list of T cell receptor beta chains from one sample in a study of T cells in Graves' hyperthyroidism and ophthalmopathy. Each CDR3 protein is one row after TCRdb ran MiXCR on the multiplex PCR reads. The data contain about 350,000 distinct CDR3 sequences, around 13% of them seen just once; the ten biggest clones take up roughly 35%. The sample was blood. Receptors were obtained from a woman aged 40 to 50 with Graves' ophthalmopathy. CDR3s include the opening cysteine and the closing phenylalanine or tryptophan. Each record gives: J gene, CDR3 length, V gene, D gene, clone size, CDR3 protein, CDR3 DNA. D genes are given only for firm matches. A clone size is listed for some rows: how often the clone was seen (once, few, many), or a class if it is expanded.

TRBJ1-2,15,TRBV7-2,TRBD1,many,CASSLVSGGIYGYTF,TGTGCCAGCAGCTTAGTGTCAGGGGGCATCTATGGCTACACCTTC
TRBJ1-1,14,TRBV5-4,-,-,CASSLPGVGAEAFF,TGTGCCAGCAGCTTGCCAGGGGTGGGCGCTGAAGCTTTCTTT
TRBJ2-3,15,TRBV6-4,TRBD2,many,CASSEASGSVDTQYF,TGTGCCAGCAGTGAGGCTAGCGGGAGTGTGGATACGCAGTATTTT
TRBJ2-3,11,TRBV12-3/TRBV12-4,-,many,CASSFLAERYF,TGTGCCAGCAGTTTCCTCGCGGAGCGGTATTTT
TRBJ2-3,16,TRBV24-1,TRBD2,many,CATSDASGRYTDTQYF,TGTGCCACCAGTGACGCTAGCGGGAGGTACACAGATACGCAGTATTTT
TRBJ2-3,13,TRBV20-1,-,-,CSAYRGSTDTQYF,TGCAGTGCCTATCGGGGGAGCACAGATACGCAGTATTTT
TRBJ2-1,17,TRBV2,TRBD2,many,CARGLAKMGGGDNEQFF,TGTGCCAGAGGACTAGCGAAAATGGGGGGGGGGGACAATGAGCAGTTCTTC
TRBJ2-1,14,TRBV5-1,-,-,CASSLVSSSNEQFF,TGCGCCAGCAGCTTGGTTTCCAGTTCCAATGAGCAGTTCTTC
TRBJ1-4,14,TRBV12-3/TRBV12-4,-,many,CASTLQGSNERLFF,TGTGCCAGCACTTTACAGGGCTCTAATGAAAGACTGTTTTTT
TRBJ2-3,16,TRBV19,-,-,CASSILGPAGTDTQYF,TGTGCCAGTAGTATCCTAGGCCCGGCGGGCACAGATACGCAGTATTTT
TRBJ1-4,14,TRBV5-5,-,few,CASRAGHHNEKLFF,TGTGCCAGCAGGGCCGGACACCATAATGAAAAACTGTTTTTT
TRBJ1-5,14,TRBV5-4,-,-,CASSLARADQPQHF,TGTGCCAGCAGCTTGGCCCGGGCCGATCAGCCCCAGCATTTT
TRBJ2-1,14,TRBV25-1,-,many,CASSGFRGLNEQFF,TGTGCCAGCAGTGGGTTCAGGGGCCTCAATGAGCAGTTCTTC
TRBJ2-7,15,TRBV6-1,-,many,CASSEAGWGSGEQYF,TGTGCCAGCAGTGAAGCCGGGTGGGGGTCGGGGGAGCAGTACTTC
TRBJ1-2,13,TRBV29-1,TRBD1,few,CSVEQGAGGGYTF,TGCAGCGTTGAACAGGGGGCGGGTGGTGGCTACACCTTC
TRBJ1-2,14,TRBV13,TRBD1,many,CASSPRDRIDGYTF,TGTGCCAGCAGCCCCCGGGACAGAATCGATGGCTACACCTTC
TRBJ1-2,15,TRBV19,TRBD1,-,CASSPWGTGLPGYTF,TGTGCCAGTAGTCCTTGGGGGACAGGACTTCCAGGCTACACCTTC
TRBJ1-2,15,TRBV11-2,-,many,CASSLPAGTAYGYTF,TGTGCCAGCAGCCTCCCAGCGGGGACGGCCTATGGCTACACCTTC
TRBJ1-2,14,TRBV3-1,-,few,CASSQGRVGGGYTF,TGTGCCAGCAGCCAAGGGAGGGTCGGAGGAGGCTACACCTTC
TRBJ1-1,15,TRBV7-9,-,-,CASRQAAGVGGRAFF,TGTGCCAGCAGACAGGCGGCTGGGGTGGGCGGAAGGGCTTTCTTT
TRBJ2-7,14,TRBV10-3,TRBD2,-,CAISESGGVSEQYF,TGTGCCATCAGTGAGTCGGGAGGGGTGAGCGAGCAGTACTTC
TRBJ2-3,14,TRBV4-1,TRBD2,few,CASSQDVGGDTQYF,TGCGCCAGCAGCCAAGATGTGGGGGGGGATACGCAGTATTTT
TRBJ2-7,11,TRBV20-1,-,many,CSAGEVYEQYF,TGCAGTGCTGGGGAGGTCTACGAGCAGTACTTC
TRBJ2-1,17,TRBV5-1,TRBD1,-,CASKTGTARSSYNEQFF,TGCGCCAGCAAAACGGGGACAGCGCGGAGCTCCTACAATGAGCAGTTCTTC
TRBJ2-2,15,TRBV6-1,-,few,CAGTAGSLNTGELFF,TGTGCCGGCACGGCCGGCAGTTTGAACACCGGGGAGCTGTTTTTT
TRBJ1-4,13,TRBV20-1,-,many,CSAREGGDEKLFF,TGCAGTGCTAGAGAGGGGGGTGATGAAAAACTGTTTTTT
TRBJ1-5,11,TRBV6-1,-,-,CALGGNQPQHF,TGTGCCTTGGGGGGTAATCAGCCCCAGCATTTT
TRBJ2-1,14,TRBV20-1,TRBD1,many,CSATRDSAYNEQFF,TGCAGTGCTACCCGGGACAGTGCCTACAATGAGCAGTTCTTC
TRBJ1-1,14,TRBV28,-,many,CASSWGERAHEAFF,TGTGCCAGCAGTTGGGGGGAGAGGGCCCACGAAGCTTTCTTT
TRBJ2-7,15,TRBV2,TRBD1,many,CASSGDRGETYEQYF,TGTGCCAGCAGTGGCGACAGGGGCGAGACCTACGAGCAGTACTTC
TRBJ2-1,15,TRBV7-2,TRBD2,many,CASSLVSGGMHEQFF,TGTGCCAGCAGCTTAGTTAGCGGGGGCATGCATGAGCAGTTCTTC
TRBJ2-2,14,TRBV12-3/TRBV12-4,-,many,CAIDNGGGGGELFF,TGTGCCATCGATAACGGAGGGGGCGGCGGGGAGCTGTTTTTT
TRBJ2-1,15,TRBV28,TRBD2,many,CASRPGGTSYNEQFF,TGTGCCAGCAGGCCAGGCGGGACTAGTTACAATGAGCAGTTCTTC
TRBJ1-6,15,TRBV3-1,-,few,CASSHGTGYNSPLHF,TGTGCCAGCAGCCACGGCACAGGGTATAATTCACCCCTCCACTTT
TRBJ2-2,14,TRBV7-9,-,few,CASSLWDSTGELFF,TGTGCCAGCAGCTTGTGGGATAGCACCGGGGAGCTGTTTTTT
TRBJ2-3,15,TRBV10-2,TRBD2,many,CASSGSGGREDTQYF,TGCGCCAGCAGTGGGTCTGGCGGGAGAGAAGATACGCAGTATTTT
TRBJ2-1,15,TRBV27,TRBD2,-,CASKFRLADLNEQFF,TGTGCCAGCAAGTTTCGGCTAGCGGATTTAAATGAGCAGTTCTTC
TRBJ1-3,14,TRBV2,-,many,CASSAWGGRNTIYF,TGTGCCAGCAGTGCCTGGGGAGGGAGAAACACCATATATTTT
TRBJ2-5,16,TRBV29-1,-,many,CSTPGGRGGGWETQYF,TGCAGCACTCCTGGGGGCAGGGGTGGCGGATGGGAGACCCAGTACTTC
TRBJ1-6,17,TRBV7-8,TRBD1,many,CASSLGYRDRQNSPLHF,TGTGCCAGCAGCTTAGGCTACCGGGACAGGCAAAATTCACCCCTCCACTTT
TRBJ2-6,16,TRBV24-1,-,many,CATSDPGFAGANVLTF,TGTGCCACCAGTGACCCTGGCTTCGCTGGGGCCAACGTCCTGACTTTC
TRBJ2-2,14,TRBV20-1,TRBD1,-,CSAWGQGATGELFF,TGCAGTGCTTGGGGACAGGGAGCCACCGGGGAGCTGTTTTTT
TRBJ2-5,15,TRBV7-2,-,many,CASSSRSTTQETQYF,TGTGCCAGCAGCTCGCGGTCCACTACCCAAGAGACCCAGTACTTC
TRBJ1-5,13,TRBV7-2,-,many,CASSLGGWQPQHF,TGTGCCAGCAGCTTGGGGGGCTGGCAGCCCCAGCATTTT
TRBJ2-7,17,TRBV7-3,TRBD2,many,CASSSTSGRAEGHEQYF,TGTGCCAGCAGCTCGACTAGCGGCAGAGCGGAAGGCCACGAGCAGTACTTC
TRBJ2-7,21,TRBV3-1,TRBD2,few,CASSLWGGYALLAGGEYEQYF,TGTGCCAGCAGCCTATGGGGGGGCTATGCATTACTAGCGGGGGGCGAGTACGAGCAGTACTTC
TRBJ2-5,11,TRBV2,-,many,CASSEVGTQYF,TGTGCCAGCAGTGAAGTAGGGACCCAGTACTTC
TRBJ2-2,13,TRBV27,-,-,CAISFRVTGELFF,TGTGCCATCAGTTTTAGGGTCACCGGGGAGCTGTTTTTT
TRBJ1-2,11,TRBV6-1,-,-,CASSELGGYTF,TGTGCCAGCAGTGAATTGGGGGGCTACACCTTC
TRBJ1-2,13,TRBV6-1,-,many,CASGTRANYGYTF,TGTGCCAGCGGTACAAGAGCTAACTATGGCTACACCTTC
TRBJ2-7,15,TRBV27,TRBD2,few,CASRPQAGGGGEQYF,TGTGCCAGCAGACCCCAAGCGGGAGGCGGGGGCGAGCAGTACTTC
TRBJ2-1,17,TRBV7-2,TRBD2,many,CASSLVAGGGTGNEQFF,TGTGCCAGCAGCTTAGTAGCGGGGGGGGGAACCGGAAATGAGCAGTTCTTC
TRBJ2-1,11,TRBV6-1,-,many,CASSWVNEQFF,TGTGCCAGCAGTTGGGTCAATGAGCAGTTCTTC
TRBJ2-6,17,TRBV19,TRBD1,few,CASSMPPGGTGANVLTF,TGTGCCAGTAGTATGCCCCCAGGGGGCACTGGGGCCAACGTCCTGACTTTC
TRBJ1-5,13,TRBV5-1,-,many,CASSLVPDQPQHF,TGCGCCAGCAGCTTGGTACCTGATCAGCCCCAGCATTTT
TRBJ1-2,17,TRBV10-3,TRBD1,many,CAISDLPVDRGIIGYTF,TGTGCCATCAGTGACCTACCAGTAGACAGGGGGATCATAGGCTACACCTTC
TRBJ1-2,15,TRBV10-3,-,many,CAISESTGSTYGYTF,TGTGCCATCAGTGAGTCAACAGGGTCAACCTATGGCTACACCTTC